The 10 T cell receptor beta chains below all came from one sample that was sequenced in a study of beta chain features in type 1 diabetes. The sequenced template was cDNA made from the entire isolated RNA. Libraries were prepared by immunoSEQ multiplex PCR; TCRdb keeps only in-frame clonotypes and omits some of them. This sample carries 70,000 to 90,000 clones, 25% to 35% of them seen once, and the ten largest clones take 0.35% to 0.45%. The sample taken for sequencing was stem cell memory CD4+ T cells from blood. The receptors shown here come from a woman younger than 30 in good health.

CDR3 sequence: CASFTRGSGNTIYF. The CDR3 nucleotides are TGTGCCAGTTTTACCAGGGGATCTGGAAACACCATATATTTT. The chain carries TRBV6-5 and TRBJ1-3; D possibly corresponds to TRBD1 (6 bases). Germline V lookup: CDR1 MNHEY, CDR2 SVGAGI. The CDR3 covers 14 residues. V gave up 9 bases and J gave up 1 base, with 13 bases separating them.

This clone was detected a few times. V and J are TRBV4-3 and TRBJ1-1; no firm D call. The germline CDR1 and CDR2 sequences are LGHNA and YSLEER. Trimming stripped 3 bases from V and 1 base from J, with 6 bases between. The CDR3 length is 13 residues. The CDR3 nucleotides are TGCGCCAGCAGCCAGACGGGGAACACTGAAGCTTTCTTT. It encodes CASSQTGNTEAFF.

The V call is TRBV7-9, the J call TRBJ1-1; unclear D gene. Germline V gives CDR1 SEHNR, CDR2 FQNEAQ (reference sequence). This CDR3 is 12 amino acids long. V was shortened by 5 bases and J by 4 bases, with 8 bases between the two germline ends. The DNA of the CDR3 is TGTGCCAGCAGCCTATTTGGCACTGAAGCTTTCTTT. This gives the protein CASSLFGTEAFF. The complete variable domain, with remaining parts taken from reference TRBV7-9 and TRBJ1-1, reads DTGVSQNPRHKITKRGQNVTFRCDPISEHNRLYWYRQTLGQGPEFLTYFQNEAQLEKSRLLSDRFSAERPKGSFSTLEIQRTEQGDSAMYLCASSLFGTEAFFGQGTRLTVV.

The chain couples TRBV19 to TRBJ2-7; 9 nucleotides line up with TRBD1. Trimming cost V 7 bases and J 0 bases; bases outside gene matches: 7. Germline CDR1 is LNHDA and CDR2 is SQIVND (reference sequence). The CDR3 is made up of 15 amino acids. The CDR3 sequence is CASKDRDRASYEQYF. CDR3 DNA: TGTGCCAGTAAGGACCGGGACAGGGCCTCCTACGAGCAGTACTTC.

This clone was observed a single time. The CDR3 DNA reads TGTGCCAGCAGCTCAAGGCCGGGACTATCGGGCGATACGCAGTATTTT. Translated: CASSSRPGLSGDTQYF. V gene TRBV7-2 combines with J gene TRBJ2-3, with 7 bases identical to TRBD2. CDR3 size: 16 residues. The junction had 13 bases not matched to a gene; V was cut back by 4 bases and J by 6 bases. The germline V gene encodes CDR1 SGHTA and CDR2 FQGNSA.

This clone has only a few counts. Its ends do not fully match the called genes, so a read error is possible. The rearrangement joins TRBV2 to TRBJ2-7; 7 nucleotides line up with TRBD1. This CDR3 has 13 amino acids. Germline V gene sequence: CDR1 SNHLY, CDR2 FYNNEI. In DNA form, the CDR3 reads TGTGCCAGCGGCGCGGACAGGTCTACGAAGGAGAACTTC. Translating it yields CASGADRSTKENF.

This clone was seen a handful of times. V usage is TRBV25-1 and J usage is TRBJ1-3, with D tentatively TRBD1 (5 bases). The germline V and J ends were trimmed by 8 bases and 4 bases, with 9 bases remaining between them. The CDR3 runs to 12 residues. CDR1 and CDR2 (germline): MGHDK, SYGVNS. This CDR3 is CASSEGGNTIYF. The CDR3 DNA is TGTGCCAGCTCGGAGGGGGGAAACACCATATATTTT. Supplemented by reference TRBV25-1 and TRBJ1-3, the full variable domain reads EADIYQTPRYLVIGTGKKITLECSQTMGHDKMYWYQQDPGMELHLIHYSYGVNSTEKGDLSSESTVSRIRTEHFPLTLESARPSHTSQYLCASSEGGNTIYFGEGSWLTVV.

Written as DNA, the CDR3 is TGTGCCAGCAGCTACCGGGGGTCGGGCGGGGCCAACGTCCTGACTTTC. Its translation is CASSYRGSGGANVLTF. This sequence joins TRBV5-8 and TRBJ2-6; D might be TRBD2 (6 bases). The V gene's germline CDR1 is SGHTS and CDR2 YDEGEE. Trimming stripped 3 bases from V and 4 bases from J, with 14 bases between. The length of the CDR3 is 16 residues. Together with reference TRBV5-8 and TRBJ2-6, the CDR3 gives the full variable domain: EAGVTQSPTHLIKTRGQQATLRCSPISGHTSVYWYQQALGLGLQFLLWYDEGEERNRGNFPPRFSGRQFPNYSSELNVNALELEDSALYLCASSYRGSGGANVLTFGAGSRLTVL.

Details on this clone: The same CDR3 also results from other DNA sequences found in this sample. The rearrangement uses TRBV2 and TRBJ1-5, with 8 bases lining up with TRBD1. CDR1 and CDR2 (germline): SNHLY, FYNNEI. V dropped 6 bases and J dropped 6; count of bases not matched to a gene: 4. The CDR3 consists of 13 residues. The CDR3 DNA is TGTGCCAGCAGAGGACAGGGCGGTCAGCCCCAGCATTTT. This encodes CASRGQGGQPQHF.

This clone was seen only a few times. This sequence joins TRBV7-2 and TRBJ2-3; 11 positions agree with TRBD2. Germline CDR1 SGHTA, CDR2 FQGNSA. There are 15 residues in the CDR3. V lost 5 bases to trimming and J lost 6 bases; unmatched junction nucleotides: 7. CDR3 residues: CASSPPLAGADTQYF. CDR3 in DNA: TGTGCCAGCAGCCCGCCACTAGCGGGGGCGGATACGCAGTATTTT.